A selection of T cell receptor beta chains follows, all from one sample in a study of T-cell memory formation after mild COVID-19. TCRdb re-called the 5' RACE reads through MiXCR, storing one row per CDR3 protein. The sample holds under 700,000 distinct CDR3 sequences, about a fifth seen once. Sequenced sample: PBMCs or a T cell subset sorted from them (not recorded which). These receptors were taken from an adult woman who had mild COVID-19 (a few samples of this study predate the infection). Cell type and time point are not known. CDR3s include the opening cysteine and the closing phenylalanine or tryptophan. The order of the fields is V gene, D gene, clone size, J gene, CDR3 DNA, CDR3 protein. A D gene is named only where the DNA matches it firmly. Clone size is not always given. Where it is, it says once, few, many or a class for expanded clones.

>TRBV12-3/TRBV12-4|TRBD1|NA|TRBJ1-5
TGTGCCAGCAGTATCCAGGGGGCGTTCGGTCAGCCCCAGCATTTT
CASSIQGAFGQPQHF
>TRBV6-2/TRBV6-3|TRBD1|NA|TRBJ2-3
TGTGCCAGTAGGGGGCCCCGTCGGGCAGATACGCAGTATTTT
CASRGPRRADTQYF
>TRBV9|TRBD1|many|TRBJ2-1
TGTGCCAGCAGCGTAGGAATGGGACAGGGACCCTTCGTCCGGCAGTTCTTC
CASSVGMGQGPFVRQFF
>TRBV7-8|TRBD2|few|TRBJ2-1
TGTGCCAGCAGCTTAGCGTTAGCGGGGGAAGAAAATGAGCAGTTCTTC
CASSLALAGEENEQFF
>TRBV19|NA|few|TRBJ1-1
TGTGCCAGTAGTATAAGGCGGGTGAACACTGAAGCTTTCTTT
CASSIRRVNTEAFF
>TRBV7-9|NA|NA|TRBJ1-2
TGTGCCAGCAGCACCGAGGGGGACGCATATGGCTACACCTTC
CASSTEGDAYGYTF
>TRBV7-9|NA|many|TRBJ2-3
TGTGCCAGCAGCCAGGAAGGGACGCAGTATTTT
CASSQEGTQYF
>TRBV19|TRBD1|NA|TRBJ1-5
TGTGCCACCTCGGACAGGGCTTCCAATCAGCCCCAGCATTTT
CATSDRASNQPQHF
>TRBV6-4|NA|NA|TRBJ2-1
TGTGCCAGCAGTCCTACAGGGTGGGATGAGCAGTTCTTC
CASSPTGWDEQFF
>TRBV12-3/TRBV12-4|TRBD1|few|TRBJ2-1
TGTGCCAGCAGAGTGGGACAGCTCGGCTCCTACAATGAGCAGTTCTTC
CASRVGQLGSYNEQFF
>TRBV3-1|TRBD2|many|TRBJ2-1
TGTGCCAGCAGTCAAGGACTAGCGAACAATGAGCAGTTCTTC
CASSQGLANNEQFF
>TRBV29-1|NA|few|TRBJ2-2
TGCAGCGGAGGCACCGGGGAGCTGTTTTTT
CSGGTGELFF
>TRBV20-1|TRBD2|NA|TRBJ2-1
TGCAGTGCTAGACTAGCGGTTATTTCCTACAATGAGCAGTTCTTC
CSARLAVISYNEQFF
>TRBV6-6|NA|NA|TRBJ1-2
TGTGCCAGCAGCCTCCTCACCTTC
CASSLLTF
>TRBV5-6|NA|NA|TRBJ1-5
TGTGCCAGCAGCTCGGGACGGAGCAATCAGCCCCAGCATTTT
CASSSGRSNQPQHF
>TRBV12-3/TRBV12-4|TRBD1|few|TRBJ1-1
TGTGCCAGCAGTCCAGGGGACAGGTTAACGAACACTGAAGCTTTCTTT
CASSPGDRLTNTEAFF
>TRBV6-6|NA|few|TRBJ2-3
TGTGCCAGCAGTTACTCGATGCTAAGCACAGATACGCAGTATTTT
CASSYSMLSTDTQYF
>TRBV5-1|TRBD2|few|TRBJ2-5
TGCGCCAGCAGCTCCGGACTAGCGGGGGGGCCTCAAGAGACCCAGTACTTC
CASSSGLAGGPQETQYF
>TRBV5-1|TRBD1|few|TRBJ2-7
TGCGCCAGCAGCTTGGGACAGGGAGTCAACGAGCAGTACTTC
CASSLGQGVNEQYF
>TRBV5-1|NA|few|TRBJ2-4
TGCGCCAGCAGCTCCGACAGGAGGTGGCCCAAAAACATTCAGTACTTC
CASSSDRRWPKNIQYF
>TRBV6-6|TRBD2|few|TRBJ2-1
TGTGCCAGCACAATACGCGGGAGAGGCAATGAGCAGTTCTTC
CASTIRGRGNEQFF
>TRBV24-1|TRBD1|few|TRBJ2-3
TGTGCCACCAGTGATTCCAGGGGGCGGGTAGATACGCAGTATTTT
CATSDSRGRVDTQYF
>TRBV11-2|NA|many|TRBJ2-2
TGTGCCAGCAGTCGCACGAACACCGGGGAGCTGTTTTTT
CASSRTNTGELFF
>TRBV4-2|TRBD2|few|TRBJ2-7
TGTGCCAGCAGCCAACTAGGACTAGCGGGGTACGAGCAGTACTTC
CASSQLGLAGYEQYF
>TRBV12-5|TRBD1|NA|TRBJ1-2
TGTGCTAGTGGCCCTGCACTATCCGGGACAGGGGTTGGCTACACCTTC
CASGPALSGTGVGYTF
>TRBV20-1|TRBD2|few|TRBJ2-1
TGCAGTGTAAATGGACTAGCAGGCAATGAGCAGTTCTTC
CSVNGLAGNEQFF
>TRBV4-3|NA|few|TRBJ2-5
TGCGCCAGCAGCCAAGCCCTAGCAACAGGGGAGACCCAGTACTTC
CASSQALATGETQYF
>TRBV5-6|TRBD1|many|TRBJ1-5
TGTGCCAGCAGCTTGTACACGGGACAGGTGAAGCCCCAGCATTTT
CASSLYTGQVKPQHF
>TRBV4-2|NA|NA|TRBJ2-1
TGTGCCAGCAGCCCACCGGAGGGGGGGAAAGAGCAGTTCTTC
CASSPPEGGKEQFF
>TRBV7-9|TRBD2|few|TRBJ2-3
TGTGCCAGCAGCTTAAGAAGCGGGAGGCGGACAGATACGCAGTATTTT
CASSLRSGRRTDTQYF
>TRBV7-6|NA|many|TRBJ2-7
TGTGCCAGCAGCTCCACCCCGACAGTGGGCGAGCAGTACTTC
CASSSTPTVGEQYF
>TRBV4-2|TRBD1|NA|TRBJ2-7
TGTGCCAGCAGCCGAAACACGGGACAGCTCGACTTCTCCTACGAGCAGTACTTC
CASSRNTGQLDFSYEQYF
>TRBV5-1|NA|few|TRBJ1-2
TGCGCCAGCAGCTTGTCAGAACAGTTCAACTATGGCTACACCTTC
CASSLSEQFNYGYTF
>TRBV20-1|NA|once|TRBJ1-5
TGCAGTGCTACGGGGCAAGGAGATCAGCCCCAGCATTTT
CSATGQGDQPQHF
>TRBV15|NA|NA|TRBJ2-5
TGTGCCACCAGCAGCCGCCGGGACCGCCAAGAGACCCAGTACTTC
CATSSRRDRQETQYF
>TRBV9|NA|NA|TRBJ2-7
TGTGCCAGCAGCGTAGCGATTAGTTCCTACGAGCAGTACTTC
CASSVAISSYEQYF
>TRBV12-3/TRBV12-4|TRBD2|few|TRBJ2-7
TGTGCCAGCACCCCAGTTTCGGGGGGCTACGAGCAGTACTTC
CASTPVSGGYEQYF
>TRBV24-1|NA|NA|TRBJ2-3
TGTGCCACCAGTGATTTCCCGCGGGGTACTGGCACAGATACGCAGTATTTT
CATSDFPRGTGTDTQYF
>TRBV12-3/TRBV12-4|TRBD2|NA|TRBJ2-1
TGTGCCAGCAGTTTAGGGTGGGGGGGCAATGAGCAGTTCTTC
CASSLGWGGNEQFF
>TRBV20-1|NA|few|TRBJ1-2
TGCAGTGCCCTAACTCGCAGGGACCACTATGGCTACACCTTC
CSALTRRDHYGYTF
>TRBV27|NA|NA|TRBJ2-3
TGTGCCAGCAGTCCGGGTGTGGTAGGTACAGATACGCAGTATTTT
CASSPGVVGTDTQYF
>TRBV27|NA|NA|TRBJ2-2
TGTGCCAGCAGTGTTGGACTGCTGAACACCGGGGAGCTGTTTTTT
CASSVGLLNTGELFF
>TRBV20-1|TRBD1|few|TRBJ2-7
TGCAGTGCTCGAGGGACAGGGATCTACGAGCAGTACTTC
CSARGTGIYEQYF
>TRBV6-5|TRBD2|NA|TRBJ2-7
TGTGCCAGCAGTTACCGTGGTAGCGGGAGTTACGAGCAGTACTTC
CASSYRGSGSYEQYF
>TRBV6-5|NA|NA|TRBJ1-4
TGTGCCAGCAGTGTTTCTGGGGTGGAGGATGAAAAACTGTTTTTT
CASSVSGVEDEKLFF
>TRBV5-1|NA|few|TRBJ2-2
TGCGCCAGCAGCTCCCAAGGGACTCAGCTGTTTTTT
CASSSQGTQLFF
>TRBV7-2|TRBD2|NA|TRBJ2-3
TGTGCCAGCAGCGAACTAGCGGTCCTTAGCACAGATACGCAGTATTTT
CASSELAVLSTDTQYF
>TRBV12-3/TRBV12-4|NA|NA|TRBJ1-2
TGTGCCAGCAACTTAGCAGGGGCTGGGAACTATGGCTACACCTTC
CASNLAGAGNYGYTF
>TRBV7-9|NA|NA|TRBJ2-7
TGTGCCAGCAGCTTAGTTCATGCGAACGAGCAGTACTTC
CASSLVHANEQYF
>TRBV12-3/TRBV12-4|NA|NA|TRBJ2-7
TGTGCCAGCAGGAAGAGGGGGGAACCCTACGAGCAGTACTTC
CASRKRGEPYEQYF